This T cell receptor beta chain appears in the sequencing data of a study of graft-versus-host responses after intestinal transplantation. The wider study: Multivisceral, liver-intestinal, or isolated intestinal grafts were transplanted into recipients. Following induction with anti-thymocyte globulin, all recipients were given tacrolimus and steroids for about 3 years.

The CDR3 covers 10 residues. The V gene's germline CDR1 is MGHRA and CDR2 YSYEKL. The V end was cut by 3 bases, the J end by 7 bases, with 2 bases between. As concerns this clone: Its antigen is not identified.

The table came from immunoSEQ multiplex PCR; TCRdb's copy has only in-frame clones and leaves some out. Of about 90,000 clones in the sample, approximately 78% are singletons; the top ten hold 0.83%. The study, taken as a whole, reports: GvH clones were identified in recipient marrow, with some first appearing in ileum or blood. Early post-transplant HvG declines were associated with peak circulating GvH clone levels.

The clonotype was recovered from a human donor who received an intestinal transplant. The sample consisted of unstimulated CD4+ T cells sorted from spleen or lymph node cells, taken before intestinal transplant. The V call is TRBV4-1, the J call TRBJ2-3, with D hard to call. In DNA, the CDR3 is TGCGCCAGCAGCCACAATACGCAGTATTTT. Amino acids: CASSHNTQYF.